Listed below are T cell receptor beta chains from one sample, sequenced in a study of T cell changes during pregnancy in multiple sclerosis. TCRdb keeps only in-frame clones here, not all; method: immunoSEQ multiplex PCR. This table holds tens of thousands of clones, roughly 89% found once. The input for sequencing was CD8+ T cells from peripheral blood mononuclear cells, taken in the second trimester of pregnancy. All receptors come from a female donor with multiple sclerosis, enrolled in a pregnancy study. Both conserved end residues are part of each CDR3. The D gene is left open where the match is weak. Expanded clones get a size class; other rows say once, few or many, or leave the size out.

V	size	D	length	J	CDR3	DNA
TRBV11-2	NA	NA	17	TRBJ2-1	CASSLDGASYDYNEQFF	TGTGCCAGCAGCTTAGATGGGGCAAGCTACGACTACAATGAGCAGTTCTTC
TRBV18	NA	NA	14	TRBJ1-2	CASSPAPGFYGYTF	TGTGCCAGCTCACCTGCTCCAGGGTTCTATGGCTACACCTTC
TRBV4-2	NA	TRBD1	16	TRBJ1-2	CASSQEWDRTNYGYTF	TGTGCCAGCAGCCAAGAGTGGGACAGAACTAACTATGGCTACACCTTC
TRBV29-1	NA	NA	12	TRBJ1-1	CSVVGLDTEAFF	TGCAGCGTTGTGGGCTTGGACACTGAAGCTTTCTTT
TRBV10-3	once	TRBD1	18	TRBJ1-5	CAISDPRTGLVSNQPQHF	TGTGCCATCAGTGACCCCAGGACAGGATTGGTTAGCAATCAGCCCCAGCATTTT
TRBV5-5	NA	NA	14	TRBJ1-1	CASARGQPNTEAFF	TGTGCCAGCGCCCGCGGACAGCCGAACACTGAAGCTTTCTTT
TRBV4-1	NA	TRBD2	19	TRBJ2-1	CASSPAGLATQSSYNEQFF	TGCGCCAGCAGCCCTGCGGGACTAGCGACCCAAAGCTCCTACAATGAGCAGTTCTTC
TRBV6-5	NA	TRBD1	13	TRBJ1-1	CASSRTGNTEAFF	TGTGCCAGCAGCCGGACAGGAAACACTGAAGCTTTCTTT
TRBV5-1	once	TRBD1	16	TRBJ2-1	CASSLLQGVYYNEQFF	TGCGCCAGCAGCTTACTACAGGGGGTTTACTACAATGAGCAGTTCTTC
TRBV13	once	TRBD2	14	TRBJ2-5	CASSFGRGEETQYF	TGTGCCAGCAGCTTCGGGCGGGGGGAAGAGACCCAGTACTTC
TRBV5-8	NA	TRBD1	15	TRBJ1-5	CASSREDRANQPQHF	TGTGCCAGCAGTCGCGAAGACAGGGCGAATCAGCCCCAGCATTTT
TRBV5-1	NA	TRBD1	17	TRBJ2-6	CASSSRQGGGGANVLTF	TGCGCCAGCAGCTCCCGACAGGGTGGAGGTGGGGCCAACGTCCTGACTTTC
TRBV6-1	NA	TRBD1	14	TRBJ2-7	CASSGRQGFYEQYF	TGTGCCAGCAGTGGACGACAGGGCTTCTACGAGCAGTACTTC
TRBV6-4	NA	NA	14	TRBJ1-2	CASSDWPRELGYTF	TGTGCCAGCAGTGACTGGCCCCGGGAGCTTGGCTACACCTTC
TRBV29-1	NA	TRBD2	15	TRBJ2-1	CSVGGLAGGGNEQFF	TGCAGCGTTGGCGGACTAGCGGGAGGAGGCAATGAGCAGTTCTTC
TRBV27	NA	TRBD1	15	TRBJ1-5	CASRTGGGGGQPQHF	TGTGCCAGCCGGACAGGGGGCGGAGGGGGGCAGCCCCAGCATTTT
TRBV14	NA	NA	13	TRBJ1-1	CASSQLGNTEAFF	TGTGCCAGCAGCCAACTAGGGAACACTGAAGCTTTCTTT
TRBV4-2	few	TRBD2	18	TRBJ2-1	CASSQELFLADQYNEQFF	TGTGCCAGCAGCCAAGAACTATTCCTAGCGGACCAGTACAATGAGCAGTTCTTC
TRBV27	NA	NA	13	TRBJ1-1	CASSFQGDTEAFF	TGTGCCAGCAGTTTTCAAGGGGACACTGAAGCTTTCTTT
TRBV18	NA	NA	20	TRBJ2-3	CASSPSPGLPFLTSTDTQYF	TGTGCCAGCTCACCGTCACCGGGACTTCCTTTTCTCACTAGCACAGATACGCAGTATTTT
TRBV12-5	NA	TRBD2	16	TRBJ2-7	CASGLATSGGFYEQYF	TGTGCTAGTGGTTTGGCCACTAGCGGGGGATTCTACGAGCAGTACTTC
TRBV21-1	NA	NA	17	TRBJ2-5	CASRQTWGGLAEETQYF	TGTGCCAGCAGACAAACCTGGGGGGGACTAGCGGAAGAGACCCAGTACTTC
TRBV13	NA	TRBD1	15	TRBJ2-7	CASSLGTGVAYEQYF	TGTGCCAGCAGTCTAGGGACAGGGGTCGCCTACGAGCAGTACTTC
TRBV30	NA	NA	12	TRBJ2-7	CAWSLDYYEQYF	TGTGCCTGGAGCTTGGACTACTACGAGCAGTACTTC
TRBV10-3	NA	TRBD1	12	TRBJ1-2	CAISTGGDGYTF	TGTGCCATCAGTACAGGGGGCGATGGCTACACCTTC
TRBV5-6	NA	TRBD2	17	TRBJ2-3	CASSLESAGGPQDTQYF	TGTGCCAGCAGCTTGGAGTCAGCGGGGGGGCCGCAAGATACGCAGTATTTT
TRBV9	NA	NA	12	TRBJ1-2	CASSVSGDGYTF	TGTGCCAGCAGCGTATCAGGGGATGGCTACACCTTC
TRBV4-3	NA	NA	15	TRBJ1-1	CASSQIQGAATEAFF	TGCGCCAGCAGCCAGATACAAGGGGCCGCCACTGAAGCTTTCTTT
TRBV27	NA	NA	17	TRBJ2-5	CASSSPGAGAHQETQYF	TGTGCCAGCAGTTCCCCCGGGGCAGGGGCCCACCAAGAGACCCAGTACTTC
TRBV7-2	NA	TRBD2	15	TRBJ2-1	CASSLEAGGPNEQFF	TGTGCCAGCAGCTTGGAAGCGGGGGGGCCAAATGAGCAGTTCTTC
TRBV6-5	NA	TRBD1	16	TRBJ2-7	CASSYSNQGAGYEQYF	TGTGCCAGCAGTTACTCGAATCAGGGGGCCGGCTACGAGCAGTACTTC
TRBV7-2	NA	NA	15	TRBJ2-7	CASSLEQSGAYEQYF	TGTGCCAGCAGCTTAGAGCAGTCGGGGGCCTACGAGCAGTACTTC
TRBV2	NA	NA	14	TRBJ2-1	CASRSSGRGSEQFF	TGTGCCAGCAGGAGCAGTGGCAGGGGCAGTGAGCAGTTCTTC
TRBV16	NA	NA	13	TRBJ2-7	CASSQNTRDEQYF	TGTGCCAGCAGCCAAAACACTAGGGACGAGCAGTACTTC
TRBV6-4	NA	TRBD1	15	TRBJ1-2	CASSDTRQGNYGYTF	TGTGCCAGCAGTGACACCCGACAGGGAAACTATGGCTACACCTTC
TRBV9	NA	NA	15	TRBJ2-3	CASSAGLVGTDTQYF	TGTGCCAGCAGCGCGGGTCTAGTCGGGACAGATACGCAGTATTTT
TRBV29-1	once	TRBD2	19	TRBJ2-5	CSVEEGGLAGKGREETQYF	TGCAGCGTTGAAGAGGGGGGACTAGCGGGAAAGGGAAGGGAAGAGACCCAGTACTTC
TRBV1	NA	NA	22	TRBJ2-1	CTSSHSNSGQPHRTSSYNEQFF	TGCACCAGCAGCCACTCCAATTCCGGACAGCCTCATCGAACTAGCTCCTACAATGAGCAGTTCTTC
TRBV30	NA	NA	14	TRBJ2-2	CAWSLGSWAGELFF	TGTGCCTGGAGTCTCGGGAGTTGGGCCGGGGAGCTGTTTTTT
TRBV4-1	once	TRBD1	15	TRBJ2-7	CASSQDPGQANEQYF	TGCGCCAGCAGCCAAGATCCGGGACAGGCCAACGAGCAGTACTTC
TRBV10-3	NA	NA	16	TRBJ2-7	CAISESTQGRRYEQYF	TGTGCCATCAGTGAGTCGACTCAGGGGCGCCGATACGAGCAGTACTTC
TRBV11-2	NA	NA	15	TRBJ2-7	CASSLDVGAFHEQYF	TGTGCCAGCAGCTTAGATGTGGGGGCTTTCCACGAGCAGTACTTC
TRBV4-3	once	NA	13	TRBJ1-1	CASRPDRNTEAFF	TGCGCCAGCAGACCTGACAGGAACACTGAAGCTTTCTTT
TRBV9	NA	TRBD2	14	TRBJ2-1	CASSGGGYYNEQFF	TGTGCCAGCAGCGGGGGGGGATACTACAATGAGCAGTTCTTC
TRBV19	NA	TRBD1	16	TRBJ1-2	CASSFPWTGPNYGYTF	TGTGCCAGTAGTTTCCCCTGGACAGGGCCTAACTATGGCTACACCTTC
TRBV9	NA	TRBD1	18	TRBJ2-2	CASSDSGTGLYRTGELFF	TGTGCCAGCAGCGACTCCGGGACAGGGCTATATCGCACCGGGGAGCTGTTTTTT
TRBV6-5	NA	TRBD2	16	TRBJ2-2	CASSYGSGTSTGELFF	TGTGCCAGCAGTTACGGGAGCGGGACCTCGACCGGGGAGCTGTTTTTT
TRBV4-2	NA	TRBD1	16	TRBJ2-7	CASSQDEGDRGYEQYF	TGTGCCAGCAGCCAAGATGAAGGGGACAGGGGTTACGAGCAGTACTTC
TRBV28	NA	NA	14	TRBJ1-5	CASKTGNSNQPQHF	TGTGCCAGCAAAACAGGGAATAGCAATCAGCCCCAGCATTTT
TRBV6-4	few	NA	14	TRBJ1-5	CASSDSEEGQPQHF	TGTGCCAGCAGTGACTCGGAGGAGGGTCAGCCCCAGCATTTT
TRBV4-2	NA	NA	15	TRBJ2-1	CASSGGGVSYNEQFF	TGTGCCAGCTCGGGGGGCGGGGTCTCCTACAATGAGCAGTTCTTC
TRBV7-9	once	NA	14	TRBJ2-1	CASRTGKLDNEQFF	TGTGCCAGCAGGACGGGAAAACTAGACAATGAGCAGTTCTTC
TRBV5-1	NA	TRBD2	18	TRBJ2-7	CASRTGTSGGRSSYEQYF	TGCGCCAGCAGGACCGGGACTAGCGGGGGTAGGAGCTCCTACGAGCAGTACTTC
TRBV7-2	NA	NA	12	TRBJ2-7	CASSSQVNEQYF	TGTGCCAGCAGCTCCCAGGTGAACGAGCAGTACTTC